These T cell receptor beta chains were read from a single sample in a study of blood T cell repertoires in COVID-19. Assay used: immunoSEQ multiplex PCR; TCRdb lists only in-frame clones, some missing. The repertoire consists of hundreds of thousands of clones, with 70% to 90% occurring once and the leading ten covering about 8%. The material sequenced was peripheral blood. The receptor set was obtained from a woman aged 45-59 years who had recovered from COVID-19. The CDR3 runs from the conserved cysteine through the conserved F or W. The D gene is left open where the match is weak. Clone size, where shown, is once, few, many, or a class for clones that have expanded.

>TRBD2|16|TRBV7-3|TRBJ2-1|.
CASSLSGGRGYNEQFF
TGTGCCAGCAGCTTATCGGGCGGGAGGGGATACAATGAGCAGTTCTTC
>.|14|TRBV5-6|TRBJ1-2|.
CASSLDRAGYGYTF
TGTGCCAGCAGCTTGGACAGGGCTGGCTATGGCTACACCTTC
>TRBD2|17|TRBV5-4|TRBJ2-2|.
CASSTLAGGPNTGELFF
TGTGCCAGCAGCACGCTAGCGGGAGGCCCTAACACCGGGGAGCTGTTTTTT
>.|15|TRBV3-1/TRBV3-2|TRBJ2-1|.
CASSHARRSYNEQFF
TGTGCCAGCAGCCACGCCCGGAGATCCTACAATGAGCAGTTCTTC
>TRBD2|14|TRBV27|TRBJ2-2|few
CASKTAGRSGELFF
TGTGCCAGCAAAACAGCGGGGAGGAGCGGGGAGCTGTTTTTT
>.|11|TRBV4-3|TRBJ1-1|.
CASSFGREAFF
TGCGCCAGCAGCTTCGGTCGTGAAGCTTTCTTT
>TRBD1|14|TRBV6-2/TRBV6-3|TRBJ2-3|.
CASSYGQGAYTQYF
TGTGCCAGCAGTTATGGACAGGGGGCGTATACGCAGTATTTT
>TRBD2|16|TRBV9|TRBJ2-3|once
CASSLTSGRITDTQYF
TGTGCCAGCAGCCTGACTAGCGGGAGAATAACAGATACGCAGTATTTT
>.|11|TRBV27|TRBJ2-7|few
CASSPASARYF
TGTGCCAGCAGCCCCGCTTCCGCCAGGTACTTC
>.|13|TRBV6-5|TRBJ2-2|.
CASSYRGIGELFF
TGTGCCAGCAGTTATAGAGGGATCGGGGAGCTGTTTTTT
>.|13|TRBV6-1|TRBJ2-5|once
CASSEGQAGTQYF
TGTGCCAGCAGTGAAGGGCAGGCCGGGACCCAGTACTTC
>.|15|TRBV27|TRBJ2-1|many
CASSPDYSSYNEQFF
TGTGCCAGCAGTCCTGACTATAGTAGTTACAATGAGCAGTTCTTC
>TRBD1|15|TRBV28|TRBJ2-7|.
CASSLGQGRVYEQYF
TGTGCCAGCAGTTTAGGACAGGGTCGTGTCTACGAGCAGTACTTC
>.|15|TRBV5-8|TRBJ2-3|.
CASSLAGQGGDTQYF
TGTGCCAGCAGCTTGGCGGGTCAGGGTGGAGATACGCAGTATTTT
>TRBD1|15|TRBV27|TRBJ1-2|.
CASSLDRGANYGYTF
TGTGCCAGCAGTCTGGACAGGGGAGCTAACTATGGCTACACCTTC
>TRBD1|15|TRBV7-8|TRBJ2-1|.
CASSFAGGRENEQFF
TGTGCCAGCAGCTTCGCAGGGGGCAGGGAAAATGAGCAGTTCTTC
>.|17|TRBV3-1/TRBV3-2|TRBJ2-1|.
CASSQDEDSSLNNEQFF
TGTGCCAGCAGCCAAGATGAGGACAGCAGTCTCAACAATGAGCAGTTCTTC
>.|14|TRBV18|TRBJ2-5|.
CASSPTDNSETQYF
TGTGCCAGCTCACCTACGGACAATTCGGAGACCCAGTACTTC
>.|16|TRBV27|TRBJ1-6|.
CASSSLVSSYNSPLHF
TGTGCCAGCAGTTCACTCGTGAGCTCCTATAATTCACCCCTCCACTTT
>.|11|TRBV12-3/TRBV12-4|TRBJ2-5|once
CASRGSVTQYF
TGTGCCAGCCGTGGTTCGGTGACCCAGTACTTC
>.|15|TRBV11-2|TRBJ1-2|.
CASSPRWGDQYGYTF
TGTGCCAGCAGCCCTCGGTGGGGAGACCAATATGGCTACACCTTC
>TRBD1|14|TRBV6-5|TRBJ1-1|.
CASSYSGTVTEAFF
TGTGCCAGCAGTTACTCAGGGACAGTCACTGAAGCTTTCTTT
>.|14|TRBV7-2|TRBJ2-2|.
CASSLARVGGELFF
TGTGCCAGCAGCTTAGCCAGGGTGGGCGGGGAGCTGTTTTTT
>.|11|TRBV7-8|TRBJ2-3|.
CASSFRDTQYF
TGTGCCAGCAGCTTCAGGGATACGCAGTATTTT
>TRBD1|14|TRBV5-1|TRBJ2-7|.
CASRTGQGAYEQYF
TGCGCCAGCAGAACCGGCCAGGGGGCCTACGAGCAGTACTTC
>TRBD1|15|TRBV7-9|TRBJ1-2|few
CASSLGPGQGNGYTF
TGTGCCAGCAGCTTAGGACCGGGACAGGGAAACGGCTACACCTTC
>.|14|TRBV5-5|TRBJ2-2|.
CASSFSGNTGELFF
TGTGCCAGCAGCTTTTCGGGAAACACCGGGGAGCTGTTTTTT
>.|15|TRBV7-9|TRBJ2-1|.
CASSRLSGLYNEQFF
TGTGCCAGCAGCCGACTCAGCGGGTTGTACAATGAGCAGTTCTTC
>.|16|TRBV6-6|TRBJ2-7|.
CASSNRQVGPGDEQYF
TGTGCCAGCAGTAACAGACAGGTTGGGCCCGGAGACGAGCAGTACTTC
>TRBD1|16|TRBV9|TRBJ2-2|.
CASSAPGQGNTGELFF
TGTGCCAGCAGCGCACCGGGACAGGGGAATACCGGGGAGCTGTTTTTT
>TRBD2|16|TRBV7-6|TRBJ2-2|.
CASSSGTSGRPGELFF
TGTGCCAGCAGCTCCGGGACTAGCGGGAGGCCCGGGGAGCTGTTTTTT
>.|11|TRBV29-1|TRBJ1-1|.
CSADRTIEAFF
TGCAGCGCGGACCGGACTATTGAAGCTTTCTTT
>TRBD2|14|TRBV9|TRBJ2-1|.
CASSVALAGATQFF
TGTGCCAGCAGCGTAGCGCTAGCGGGGGCAACACAGTTCTTC
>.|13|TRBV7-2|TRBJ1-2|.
CASLEGPYYGYTF
TGTGCCAGCTTGGAGGGGCCGTACTATGGCTACACCTTC
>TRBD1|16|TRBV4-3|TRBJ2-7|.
CASSQESRQGYHEQYF
TGCGCCAGCAGCCAAGAGTCCCGACAGGGGTACCACGAGCAGTACTTC
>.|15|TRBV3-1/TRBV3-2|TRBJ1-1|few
CASSQSYGGGTEAFF
TGTGCCAGCAGCCAAAGTTATGGGGGGGGCACTGAAGCTTTCTTT
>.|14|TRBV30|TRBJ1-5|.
CAWSVAQLNQPQHF
TGTGCCTGGAGTGTAGCACAGCTCAATCAGCCCCAGCATTTT
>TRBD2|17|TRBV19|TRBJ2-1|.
CASSSHLRLAGKREQFF
TGTGCCAGTAGCTCCCACCTCCGACTAGCGGGGAAGCGGGAGCAGTTCTTC
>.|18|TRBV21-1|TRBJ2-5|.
CASSPGSGTGNWQETQYF
TGTGCCAGCAGCCCGGGTTCGGGGACAGGGAATTGGCAAGAGACCCAGTACTTC
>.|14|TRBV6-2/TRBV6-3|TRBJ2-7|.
CASSWAVRAYEQYF
TGTGCCAGCAGTTGGGCTGTCAGAGCCTACGAGCAGTACTTC
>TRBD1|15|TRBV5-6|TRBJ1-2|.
CASSLDSRGTYGYTF
TGTGCCAGCAGCTTGGATTCCAGGGGGACCTATGGCTACACCTTC
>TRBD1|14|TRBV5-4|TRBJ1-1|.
CASSLRGETGDAFF
TGTGCCAGCAGCTTGAGGGGAGAGACAGGGGATGCTTTCTTT
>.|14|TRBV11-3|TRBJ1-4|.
CASSLETPTIKLFF
TGTGCCAGCAGCTTAGAGACACCCACGATCAAACTGTTTTTT
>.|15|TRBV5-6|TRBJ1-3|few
CASSFKTGTGNTIYF
TGTGCCAGCAGCTTCAAAACCGGGACAGGAAACACCATATATTTT
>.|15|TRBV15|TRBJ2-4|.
CATSSNRVGKNIQYF
TGTGCCACCAGCAGCAACAGGGTAGGCAAAAACATTCAGTACTTC
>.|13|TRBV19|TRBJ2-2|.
CASSISGSGELFF
TGTGCCAGTAGTATTTCCGGGAGCGGGGAGCTGTTTTTT
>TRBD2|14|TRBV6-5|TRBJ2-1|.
CASSRAGGTNEQFF
TGTGCCAGCAGTAGAGCGGGAGGGACTAATGAGCAGTTCTTC
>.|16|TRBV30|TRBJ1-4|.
CAWSALEGLFNEKLFF
TGTGCCTGGAGTGCCCTGGAGGGACTCTTCAATGAAAAACTGTTTTTT
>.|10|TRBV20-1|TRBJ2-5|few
CSARRETQYF
TGCAGTGCTAGGAGGGAGACCCAGTACTTC
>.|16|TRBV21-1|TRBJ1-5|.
CASSKAPGHRNQPQHF
TGTGCCAGCAGCAAAGCCCCAGGGCATCGCAATCAGCCCCAGCATTTT
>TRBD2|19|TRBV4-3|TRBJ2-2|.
CASSQAPTSGGATTGELFF
TGCGCCAGCAGCCAAGCTCCGACTAGCGGGGGGGCCACCACCGGGGAGCTGTTTTTT
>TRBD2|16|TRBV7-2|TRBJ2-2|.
CASSLTSGRNTGELFF
TGTGCCAGCAGCTTAACTAGCGGAAGGAACACCGGGGAGCTGTTTTTT
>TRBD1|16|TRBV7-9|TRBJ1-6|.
CASSYPTGGFDSPLHF
TGTGCCAGCAGCTACCCGACAGGGGGCTTCGATTCACCCCTCCACTTT
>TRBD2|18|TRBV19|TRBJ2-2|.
CASSYGLAGGPRSGELFF
TGTGCCAGTAGTTACGGACTAGCGGGGGGGCCACGTTCCGGGGAGCTGTTTTTT
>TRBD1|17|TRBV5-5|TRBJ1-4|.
CASSTSLRGQSREKLFF
TGTGCCAGCAGCACCTCCCTGCGGGGACAGTCACGCGAAAAACTGTTTTTT
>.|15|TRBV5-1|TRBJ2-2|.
CASSLGHSNTGELFF
TGCGCCAGCAGCTTGGGACACTCGAACACCGGGGAGCTGTTTTTT
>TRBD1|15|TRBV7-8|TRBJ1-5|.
CASSLGGQAILPQHF
TGTGCCAGCAGCTTAGGGGGACAGGCGATCTTGCCCCAGCATTTT
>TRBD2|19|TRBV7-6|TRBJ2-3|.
CASSSYPRTSGGATDTQYF
TGTGCCAGCAGCTCCTACCCCCGGACTAGCGGGGGGGCCACAGATACGCAGTATTTT
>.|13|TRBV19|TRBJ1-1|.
CASSVIRSTEAFF
TGTGCCAGTAGCGTCATACGGAGCACTGAAGCTTTCTTT
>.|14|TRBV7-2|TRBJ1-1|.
CASSFTPGATEAFF
TGTGCCAGCAGCTTCACCCCAGGGGCCACTGAAGCTTTCTTT